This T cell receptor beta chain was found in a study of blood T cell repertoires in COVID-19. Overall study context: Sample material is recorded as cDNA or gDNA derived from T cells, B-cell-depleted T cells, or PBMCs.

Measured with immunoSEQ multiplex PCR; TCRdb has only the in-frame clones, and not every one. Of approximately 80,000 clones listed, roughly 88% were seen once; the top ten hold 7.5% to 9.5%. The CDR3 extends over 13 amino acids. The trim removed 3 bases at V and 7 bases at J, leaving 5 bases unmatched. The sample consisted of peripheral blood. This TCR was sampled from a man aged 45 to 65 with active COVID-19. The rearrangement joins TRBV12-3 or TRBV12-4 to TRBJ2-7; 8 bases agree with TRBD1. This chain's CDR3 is CASSFGQGVEQYF. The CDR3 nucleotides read TGTGCCAGCAGTTTCGGACAGGGCGTAGAGCAGTACTTC.